Reported below is one T cell receptor (beta chain). The antigen is unknown. PCR employed 60 Vbeta and 13 Jbeta primers. Repertoires were generated with immunoSEQ multiplex PCR, while TCRdb's copy carries only in-frame clones and drops some. The table has about 100,000 clones, 75% to 90% seen once. The sample belongs to a study of cytomegalovirus exposure and HLA in healthy donors. Germline lookup yields CDR1 SGHNT and CDR2 YYREEE (reference sequence). This CDR3 spans 14 amino acids. Trimming shortened V by 0 bases and J by 10 bases, and 17 bases separated the two germline ends. General study points: Cytomegalovirus-associated status was assigned to roughly 160 TCR beta chains.

The receptor was isolated from a man aged 30 to 45 in good health and CMV-seronegative. This chain connects TRBV5-4 to TRBJ2-7; a weak D match, TRBD2 (5 bases). Material for sequencing was PBMCs. The CDR3 protein is CASSLESGTSLQYF. For the CDR3, the DNA is TGTGCCAGCAGCTTGGAAAGCGGAACGAGCCTACAGTACTTC. The variable domain in full, with the rest retrieved from reference TRBV5-4 and TRBJ2-7, is ETGVTQSPTHLIKTRGQQVTLRCSSQSGHNTVSWYQQALGQGPQFIFQYYREEENGRGNFPPRFSGLQFPNYSSELNVNALELDDSALYLCASSLESGTSLQYFGPGTRLTVT.